The 27 T cell receptor beta chains below come from one sample, sequenced in a study of metastatic and nonmetastatic thyroid tumors. TCRdb re-called the PCR reads through MiXCR. Among about 69,000 clones, approximately 15% were seen once, and the ten largest hold approximately 7%. All patients reached thyroid surgery having received no treatment beforehand. Source material: blood. The receptors originated from a male donor with papillary thyroid cancer or a benign thyroid nodule (not recorded which). Some clones in this sample may be carry-over from other donors' samples.

This clone was seen repeatedly, ten times or more. The chain couples TRBV28 to TRBJ2-2; weak D call: TRBD1 (6 bases). The CDR3 spans 18 residues. V lost 2 bases to trimming and J lost 4 bases, with 20 bases between them. Germline V gene data show CDR1 as MDHEN and CDR2 as SYDVKM. This chain's CDR3 is CASSLNAWGHILTGELFF. CDR3 DNA: TGTGCCAGCAGTTTAAACGCCTGGGGACATATCCTCACCGGGGAGCTGTTTTTT.

The chain employs TRBV6-2 or TRBV6-3 and TRBJ2-2; 7 bases line up with TRBD1. The V and J ends lost 5 bases and 3 bases, in that order; junction bases with no gene match: 12. Germline V lookup: CDR1 MNHEY, CDR2 SVGEGT. The CDR3 contains 17 residues. The CDR3 DNA is TGTGCCAGCAGTGACCTGGACAGGTGGGCCCACACCGGGGAGCTGTTTTTT. Protein product: CASSDLDRWAHTGELFF.

Only a few counts were recorded for this clone. This rearrangement joins TRBV27 to TRBJ1-6, with D possibly TRBD1 on 5 matching bases. Germline V CDR1 and CDR2: MNHEY, SMNVEV (reference sequence). CDR3 length: 17 amino acids. V dropped 5 bases and J dropped 0 bases, with 14 bases sitting between them. The chain's CDR3 is CASSPRPGASYNSPLHF. The DNA of the CDR3 is TGTGCCAGCAGTCCCCGCCCCGGGGCCTCCTATAATTCACCCCTCCACTTT.

This clone was detected ten times or more. The chain uses TRBV15 and TRBJ1-5, with D perhaps TRBD1 (6 bases). Germline CDR1 reads LNHNV; CDR2 reads YYDKDF (reference sequence). The V end lost 5 bases, the J end lost 7 bases, and 12 bases lay between the germline ends. CDR3 length equals 13 residues. The CDR3 protein is CATSEGGIQPQHF. The CDR3 coding sequence is TGTGCCACCAGCGAGGGGGGTATACAGCCCCAGCATTTT.

This clone has ten or more counts. The chain combines TRBV5-1 with TRBJ1-5; TRBD1 matches 7 bases. The CDR3 is 14 amino acids. J lost 5 bases, V lost 2 bases, and 4 bases had no gene match. CDR1 is SGHRS, CDR2 YFSETQ, per germline. Written as DNA, the CDR3 is TGCGCCAGCAGCTTCAGACAGGGCGATCAGCCCCAGCATTTT. This sequence encodes CASSFRQGDQPQHF.

With regard to this clone: A much larger clone lies a single base off, so this may be a read error. CDR3 DNA sequence: TGCAGCGTTACCGGGACAACGAACACCTGGGAGCTGTTTTTT. Amino acids: CSVTGTTNTWELFF. The genes are TRBV29-1 and TRBJ2-2, with TRBD1 as a possible D gene (6 bases). This CDR3 region has 14 residues. Germline CDR1 is SQVTM and CDR2 is ANQGSEA.

This clone occurred many times. V is TRBV6-1 and J is TRBJ1-2, with D possibly TRBD1 on 5 matching bases. V lost 7 bases and J lost 4, with 16 bases in between. Germline V gene data show CDR1 as MNHNS and CDR2 as SASEGT. The CDR3 loop spans 14 amino acids. The chain's CDR3 is CASTPQGPSYGYTF. The CDR3 nucleotides read TGTGCCAGCACCCCTCAGGGACCTAGCTATGGCTACACCTTC.

Points on this clone: This may be a read error: a much more frequent sequence differs by one nucleotide. This chain joins TRBV5-4 and TRBJ2-2, with a weak D call TRBD2 (6 bases). Germline assignment: CDR1 SGHNT and CDR2 YYREEE (reference sequence). The CDR3 sequence is 16 residues long. CDR3 sequence (DNA): TGTGCCAGCAGCTTGGTGGGAGGTAGCGACACCGGGGGGCTGTTTTTT. Amino acid sequence: CASSLVGGSDTGGLFF.

Many counts were recorded for this clone. The rearrangement links TRBV12-3 or TRBV12-4 to TRBJ1-4, with D unresolved. Between the trimmed V and J ends, which lost 3 bases and 6 bases, there was a span of 5 bases. The CDR3 extends over 12 amino acids. The CDR3 reads CASSLVDEKLFF. The CDR3 DNA follows: TGTGCCAGCAGTTTGGTCGATGAAAAACTGTTTTTT.

This clone was seen ten or more times. The rearrangement joins TRBV6-4 to TRBJ2-3; the match to TRBD2 covers 8 bases. This CDR3 region has 14 residues. Trimming at V came to 4 bases and at J to 4 bases, leaving 4 bases not matched to a gene. The germline CDR1 and CDR2 sequences are MRHNA and SNTAGT. Written as DNA, the CDR3 is TGTGCCAGCAGTGCCGCGGGACTAGCAGATACGCAGTATTTT. Protein sequence: CASSAAGLADTQYF.

On this clone itself: At one of its ends the junction is not consistent with the germline gene, which may arise from a read error. The chain has TRBV6-1 and TRBJ1-5, with D possibly matching TRBD1 (6 bases). The CDR3 consists of 14 residues. CDR1 and CDR2 from the germline V gene are MNHNS and SASEGT. CDR3 protein: CASRTSGANHPQHF. CDR3 in DNA: TGTGCCAGCCGAACCTCAGGGGCGAATCATCCCCAGCATTTT.

For this clone: At one of its ends the junction is not consistent with the germline gene, which may arise from a read error. The chain combines TRBV27 with TRBJ2-2, with 8 bases fitting TRBD2. Germline V gene sequence: CDR1 MNHEY, CDR2 SMNVEV (reference sequence). This CDR3 is 15 amino acids long. The CDR3 DNA reads as TGTGCCAGCAGTTGGACTAGCTTGTTCACCGGGGATCTGCTTTTT. Translated: CASSWTSLFTGDLLF.

Many counts were recorded for this clone. The V and J genes are TRBV6-1 and TRBJ2-7; 9 bases match TRBD1. CDR1 and CDR2 from the germline V gene are MNHNS and SASEGT. V shed 0 bases and J 5 bases; nucleotides not matched to a gene: 5. The CDR3 sequence is 15 residues long. The CDR3 is CASSEASGTGNEQYV. The CDR3 region has the DNA TGTGCCAGCAGTGAAGCCTCCGGGACAGGGAACGAGCAGTACGTC.

This clone occurred many times. The rearrangement links TRBV28 to TRBJ1-2; TRBD1 matches at 7 bases. Germline loops: CDR1 MDHEN, CDR2 SYDVKM. J was trimmed by 2 bases and V by 2 bases; bases with no gene match: 8. The CDR3 sequence is 16 residues long. CDR3: CASSLMTGRTNYGYTF. CDR3 nucleotides: TGTGCCAGCAGTTTAATGACAGGGAGAACCAACTATGGCTACACCTTC.

Many counts were recorded for this clone. This specimen includes other DNA sequences encoding the same CDR3. The chain carries TRBV5-1 and TRBJ2-3, with 12 nucleotides matching TRBD1. The germline V gene encodes CDR1 SGHRS and CDR2 YFSETQ. This CDR3 spans 14 amino acids. The junction had 3 bases not matched to a gene; V was cut back by 4 bases and J by 6 bases. Here the CDR3 reads CASSRDRGLDTQYF. In DNA form, the CDR3 reads TGCGCCAGCAGCAGGGACAGGGGGCTGGATACGCAGTATTTT.

This clone was observed many times. V gene TRBV4-1 combines with J gene TRBJ1-5, with D unresolved. V lost 1 base and J lost 2, with 15 bases in between. The CDR3 runs to 17 residues. Germline V gives CDR1 MGHRA, CDR2 YSYEKL. CDR3 sequence: CASSQVGETMGNQPQHF. DNA for the CDR3: TGCGCCAGCAGCCAAGTCGGGGAGACTATGGGCAATCAGCCCCAGCATTTT.

This clone was observed many times. V usage is TRBV20-1 and J usage is TRBJ1-5; D may be TRBD1 (6 bases). This CDR3 has 11 amino acids. The V and J ends lost 8 bases and 3 bases respectively, with 8 bases between them. The germline V gene encodes CDR1 DFQATT and CDR2 SNEGSKA (reference sequence). For the CDR3, the DNA is TGCAGTACAGGGTTCAATCAGCCCCAGCATTTT. Translating it yields CSTGFNQPQHF.

This chain joins TRBV6-1 and TRBJ2-7, with 8 bases that match TRBD1. V dropped 10 bases and J dropped 3; count of bases not matched to a gene: 8. Germline V CDR1 and CDR2: MNHNS, SASEGT. CDR3 size: 13 residues. CDR3: CAITEGTGYEQYF. CDR3 sequence (DNA): TGTGCCATAACCGAGGGGACAGGCTACGAGCAGTACTTC.

This clone was counted ten times or more. The chain joins TRBV2 to TRBJ1-2; 7 nucleotides match TRBD1. This CDR3 comprises 13 residues. Germline CDR1 SNHLY, CDR2 FYNNEI. V gave up 8 bases and J gave up 4 bases; unmatched junction bases: 7. The CDR3 DNA is TGTGCCAGCCAAGGACAGGCTGTCTATGGCTACACCTTC. It codes for CASQGQAVYGYTF.

This clone turned up a few times. The gene calls are TRBV28 and TRBJ1-5; D remains ambiguous. This CDR3 spans 14 amino acids. Deletions cut 7 bases from V and 3 bases from J, with 13 bases between. The germline CDR1 and CDR2 sequences are MDHEN and SYDVKM. In DNA form, the CDR3 reads TGTGCCAGCACCCTGATCGGACCCAATCAGCCCCAGCATTTT. It encodes CASTLIGPNQPQHF.

On this clone itself: A read error is possible here, since a much larger clone lies one base away. Other DNA sequences within the sample encode an identical CDR3. The chain joins TRBV7-6 to TRBJ1-6; a possible D gene is TRBD1 (5 bases). The CDR3 contains 14 residues. V lost 2 bases, J lost 10 bases, and 12 bases lay in between. The germline gives CDR1 SGHVS, CDR2 FNYEAQ. The CDR3, as DNA: TGTGCCAGCAGCTTAAACAGGAATAGCTCACCCCTCCACTTT. Translation: CASSLNRNSSPLHF.

The genes are TRBV30 and TRBJ2-5; TRBD2 is a possible D gene (5 bases). Germline V lookup: CDR1 GTSNPN, CDR2 SVGIG (reference sequence). This CDR3 is built from 12 residues. Deletions cut 3 bases from V and 5 bases from J, with 10 bases between. This CDR3 reads CAWSASGETQYF. The DNA of the CDR3 is TGTGCCTGGAGCGCGTCGGGGGAGACCCAGTACTTC.

About this clone: A much larger clone lies a single base off, so this may be a read error. This chain joins TRBV4-1 and TRBJ2-1, with TRBD1 matching over 8 bases. CDR1 is MGHRA and CDR2 is YSYEKL in the germline V gene. CDR3 size: 16 residues. This CDR3 is CASSRSGGDGYNEHFF. CDR3 DNA sequence: TGCGCCAGCAGCCGATCAGGGGGCGACGGCTACAATGAGCATTTCTTC.

The chain couples TRBV20-1 to TRBJ2-7; D uncertain. This CDR3 spans 12 amino acids. Germline CDR1 and CDR2: DFQATT and SNEGSKA (reference sequence). Trimming took off 2 bases at V and 4 bases at J, with 9 bases between the two ends. The CDR3 DNA reads TGCAGTGCTAGAAGGCAGGAATACGAGCAGTACTTC. Its protein is CSARRQEYEQYF.

This clone was detected many times. The V and J genes are TRBV25-1 and TRBJ2-3; D may be TRBD2 (6 bases). The CDR3 runs to 18 residues. Germline V gene lookup returns CDR1 MGHDK and CDR2 SYGVNS. V was clipped by 2 bases and J by 0 bases, with 18 bases between them. This CDR3 reads CASSEAFRGRTSTDTQYF. The CDR3 nucleotides are TGTGCCAGCAGTGAAGCATTTCGAGGGAGGACTAGCACAGATACGCAGTATTTT.

This clone was detected ten times or more. The chain has TRBV9 and TRBJ2-5; the D is unclear. V gave up 7 bases and J gave up 4 bases, with 5 bases separating them. The length of the CDR3 is 10 residues. The germline gives CDR1 SGDLS, CDR2 YYNGEE. This CDR3 is CASAGETQYF. The CDR3 DNA reads TGTGCCAGCGCTGGAGAGACCCAGTACTTC.

This clone was detected many times. The CDR3, as DNA: TGTGCCAGCAGTACCCCTCGGACAGCGAGCACAGATACGCAGTATTTT. Translated, it gives CASSTPRTASTDTQYF. The chain combines TRBV6-1 with TRBJ2-3, with D possibly matching TRBD1 (6 bases). The germline V gene has CDR1 MNHNS and CDR2 SASEGT. This CDR3 is 16 amino acids long. V was trimmed by 5 bases and J by 0 bases, leaving 15 bases between them.